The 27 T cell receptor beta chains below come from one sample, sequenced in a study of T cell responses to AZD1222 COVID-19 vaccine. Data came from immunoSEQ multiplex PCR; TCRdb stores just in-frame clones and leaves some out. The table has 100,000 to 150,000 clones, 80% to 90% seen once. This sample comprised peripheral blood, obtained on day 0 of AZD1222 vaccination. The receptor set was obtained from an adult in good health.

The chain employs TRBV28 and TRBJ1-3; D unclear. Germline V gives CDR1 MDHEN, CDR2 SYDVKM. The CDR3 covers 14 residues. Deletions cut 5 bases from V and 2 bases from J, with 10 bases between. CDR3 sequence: CASSPGPTGNTIYF. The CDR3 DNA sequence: TGTGCCAGCAGTCCAGGACCCACTGGAAACACCATATATTTT. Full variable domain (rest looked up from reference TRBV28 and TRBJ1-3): DVKVTQSSRYLVKRTGEKVFLECVQDMDHENMFWYRQDPGLGLRLIYFSYDVKMKEKGDIPEGYSVSREKKERFSLILESASTNQTSMYLCASSPGPTGNTIYFGEGSWLTVV.

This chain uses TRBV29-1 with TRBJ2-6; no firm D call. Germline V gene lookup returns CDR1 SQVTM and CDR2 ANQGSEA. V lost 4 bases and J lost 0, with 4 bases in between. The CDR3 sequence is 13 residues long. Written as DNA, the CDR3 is TGCAGCGTTGCCCCCTCTGGGGCCAACGTCCTGACTTTC. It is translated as CSVAPSGANVLTF.

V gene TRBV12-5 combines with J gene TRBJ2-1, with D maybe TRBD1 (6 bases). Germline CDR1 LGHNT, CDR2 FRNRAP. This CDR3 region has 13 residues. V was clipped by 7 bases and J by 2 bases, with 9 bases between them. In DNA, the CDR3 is TGTGCTAGTGCCTGGGACACCTACAATGAGCAGTTCTTC. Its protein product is CASAWDTYNEQFF.

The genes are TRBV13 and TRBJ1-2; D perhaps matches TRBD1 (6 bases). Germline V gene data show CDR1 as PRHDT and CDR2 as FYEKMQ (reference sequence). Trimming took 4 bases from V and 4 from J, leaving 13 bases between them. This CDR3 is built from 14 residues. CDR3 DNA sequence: TGTGCCAGCAGCTCCCAGGGGCGCGCCTATGGCTACACCTTC. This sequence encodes CASSSQGRAYGYTF.

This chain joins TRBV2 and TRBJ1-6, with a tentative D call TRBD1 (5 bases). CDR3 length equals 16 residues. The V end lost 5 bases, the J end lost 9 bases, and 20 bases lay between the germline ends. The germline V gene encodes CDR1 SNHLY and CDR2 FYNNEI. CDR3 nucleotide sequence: TGTGCCAGCAGTCCTTATGGGGGAGGTTTATCTTCACCCCTCCACTTT. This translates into CASSPYGGGLSSPLHF.

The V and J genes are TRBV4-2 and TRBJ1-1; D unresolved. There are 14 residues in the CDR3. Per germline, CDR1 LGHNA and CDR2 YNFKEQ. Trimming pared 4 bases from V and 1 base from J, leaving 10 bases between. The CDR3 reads CASSRGRTNTEAFF. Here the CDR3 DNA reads TGTGCCAGCAGCCGCGGACGGACGAACACTGAAGCTTTCTTT.

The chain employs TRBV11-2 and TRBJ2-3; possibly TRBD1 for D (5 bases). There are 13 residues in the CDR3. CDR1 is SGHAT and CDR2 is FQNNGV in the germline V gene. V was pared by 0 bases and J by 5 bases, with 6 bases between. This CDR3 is CASSLDREDTQYF. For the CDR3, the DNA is TGTGCCAGCAGCTTAGACAGGGAAGATACGCAGTATTTT. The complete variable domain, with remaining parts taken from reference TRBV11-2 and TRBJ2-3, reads EAGVAQSPRYKIIEKRQSVAFWCNPISGHATLYWYQQILGQGPKLLIQFQNNGVVDDSQLPKDRFSAERLKGVDSTLKIQPAKLEDSAVYLCASSLDREDTQYFGPGTRLTVL.

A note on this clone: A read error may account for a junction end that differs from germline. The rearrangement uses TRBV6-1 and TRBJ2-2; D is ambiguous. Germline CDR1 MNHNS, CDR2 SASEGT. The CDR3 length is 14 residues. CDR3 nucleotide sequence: TGTGCCAGCAGCGAAGGATCGAACACCGGGGAGCTGTTTTTT. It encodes CASSEGSNTGELFF.

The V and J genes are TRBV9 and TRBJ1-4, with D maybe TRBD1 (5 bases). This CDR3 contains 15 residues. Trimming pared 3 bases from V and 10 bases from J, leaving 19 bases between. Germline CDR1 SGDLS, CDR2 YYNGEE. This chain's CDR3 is CASSAHVGEGSKLFF. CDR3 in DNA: TGTGCCAGCAGCGCCCACGTAGGAGAGGGGTCAAAACTGTTTTTT.

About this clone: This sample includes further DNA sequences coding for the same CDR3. The CDR3 region is CASSYRDRYGYTF. The CDR3 nucleotides are TGTGCCAGCAGTTACCGGGACAGATATGGCTACACCTTC. This chain uses TRBV6-5 with TRBJ1-2; 7 nucleotides line up with TRBD1. This CDR3 is built from 13 residues. CDR1 is MNHEY, CDR2 SVGAGI, per germline. The V segment lost 2 bases and the J segment 5 bases; nucleotides outside the gene matches: 2.

The CDR3, as DNA: TGTGCCAGCAGCGGACCAGGGGTGTGGGAGGCTTTCTTT. It translates to CASSGPGVWEAFF. J is TRBJ1-1 and V is TRBV7-9; TRBD1 might be the D (6 bases). Trimming removed 5 bases at V and 11 bases at J, with 18 bases between. The CDR3 covers 13 residues. Germline values: CDR1 SEHNR, CDR2 FQNEAQ (reference sequence). Filled out from reference TRBV7-9 and TRBJ1-1, the complete variable domain reads DTGVSQNPRHKITKRGQNVTFRCDPISEHNRLYWYRQTLGQGPEFLTYFQNEAQLEKSRLLSDRFSAERPKGSFSTLEIQRTEQGDSAMYLCASSGPGVWEAFFGQGTRLTVV.

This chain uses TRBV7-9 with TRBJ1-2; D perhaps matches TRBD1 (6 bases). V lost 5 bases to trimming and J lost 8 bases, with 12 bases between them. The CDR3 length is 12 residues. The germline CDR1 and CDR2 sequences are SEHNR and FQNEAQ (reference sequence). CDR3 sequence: CASSQGLGGYTF. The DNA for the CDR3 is TGTGCCAGCAGCCAGGGGCTTGGGGGCTACACCTTC.

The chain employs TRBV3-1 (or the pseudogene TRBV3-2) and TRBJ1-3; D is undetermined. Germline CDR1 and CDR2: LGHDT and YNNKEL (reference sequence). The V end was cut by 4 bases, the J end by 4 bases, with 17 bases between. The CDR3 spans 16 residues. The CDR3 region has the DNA TGTGCCAGCAGCCCCCACCTCGGCAGTCCAGGAAACACCATATATTTT. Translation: CASSPHLGSPGNTIYF.

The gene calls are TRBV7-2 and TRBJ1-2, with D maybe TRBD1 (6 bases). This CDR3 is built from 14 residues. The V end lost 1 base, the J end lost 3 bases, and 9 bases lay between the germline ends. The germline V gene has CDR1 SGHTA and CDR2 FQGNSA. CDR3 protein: CASSLVRGDYGYTF. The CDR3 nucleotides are TGTGCCAGCAGCTTAGTGAGGGGGGACTATGGCTACACCTTC.

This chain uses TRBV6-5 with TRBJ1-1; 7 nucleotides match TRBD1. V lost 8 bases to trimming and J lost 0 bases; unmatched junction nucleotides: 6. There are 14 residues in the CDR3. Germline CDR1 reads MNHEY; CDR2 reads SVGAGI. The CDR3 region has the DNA TGTGCCAGCGGACGGGGACAGTTGAACACTGAAGCTTTCTTT. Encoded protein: CASGRGQLNTEAFF.

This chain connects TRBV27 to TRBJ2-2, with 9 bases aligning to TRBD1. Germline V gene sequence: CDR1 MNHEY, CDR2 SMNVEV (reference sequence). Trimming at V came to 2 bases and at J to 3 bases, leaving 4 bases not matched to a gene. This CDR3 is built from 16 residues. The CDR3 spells CASSLRGQGYTGELFF. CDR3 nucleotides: TGTGCCAGCAGTTTAAGGGGACAGGGCTACACCGGGGAGCTGTTTTTT.

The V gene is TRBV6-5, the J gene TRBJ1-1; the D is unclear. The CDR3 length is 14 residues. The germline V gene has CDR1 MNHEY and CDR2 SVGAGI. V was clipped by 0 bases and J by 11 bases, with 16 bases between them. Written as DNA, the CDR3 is TGTGCCAGCAGTTACTCTTCGACCTTTCGTAGGGCTTTCTTT. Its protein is CASSYSSTFRRAFF.

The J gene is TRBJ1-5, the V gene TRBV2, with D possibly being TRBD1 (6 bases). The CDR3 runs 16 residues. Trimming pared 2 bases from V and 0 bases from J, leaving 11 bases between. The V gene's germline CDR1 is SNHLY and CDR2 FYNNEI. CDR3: CASSEQGRGSNQPQHF. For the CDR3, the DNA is TGTGCCAGCAGTGAACAGGGGAGGGGTAGCAATCAGCCCCAGCATTTT.

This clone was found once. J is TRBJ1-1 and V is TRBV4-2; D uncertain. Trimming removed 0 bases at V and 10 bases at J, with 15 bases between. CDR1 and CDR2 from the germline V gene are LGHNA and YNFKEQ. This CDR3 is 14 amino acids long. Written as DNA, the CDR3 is TGTGCCAGCAGCCAAGACAGGCACCCAGGTCTAGCTTTCTTT. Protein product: CASSQDRHPGLAFF.

The CDR3: CASSRSPTGSQETQYF. As DNA, the CDR3 is TGCGCCAGCAGTCGCAGTCCTACAGGTAGCCAAGAGACCCAGTACTTC. The chain carries TRBV5-1 and TRBJ2-5; tentative D call: TRBD1 (5 bases). Between the trimmed V and J ends, which lost 5 bases and 1 base, there was a span of 18 bases. Germline V lookup: CDR1 SGHRS, CDR2 YFSETQ. The CDR3 contains 16 residues.

This chain's CDR3 is CASSPPGRHKETQYF. CDR3 bases: TGTGCCAGCTCACCACCGGGAAGGCACAAAGAGACCCAGTACTTC. The chain has TRBV18 and TRBJ2-5; no firm D call. The CDR3 totals 15 residues. V shed 0 bases and J shed 3 bases, with 11 bases lying between them. Looked up from germline, CDR1 is KGHSH and CDR2 is LQKENI.

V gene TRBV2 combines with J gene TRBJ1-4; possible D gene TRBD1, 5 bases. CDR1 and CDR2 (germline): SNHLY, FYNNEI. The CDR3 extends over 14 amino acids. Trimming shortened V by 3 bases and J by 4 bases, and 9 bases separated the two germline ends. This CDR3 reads CASSEQGRNEKLFF. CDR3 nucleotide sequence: TGTGCCAGCAGTGAGCAGGGACGTAATGAAAAACTGTTTTTT. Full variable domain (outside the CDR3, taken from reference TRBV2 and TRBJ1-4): EPEVTQTPSHQVTQMGQEVILRCVPISNHLYFYWYRQILGQKVEFLVSFYNNEISEKSEIFDDQFSVERPDGSNFTLKIRSTKLEDSAMYFCASSEQGRNEKLFFGSGTQLSVL.

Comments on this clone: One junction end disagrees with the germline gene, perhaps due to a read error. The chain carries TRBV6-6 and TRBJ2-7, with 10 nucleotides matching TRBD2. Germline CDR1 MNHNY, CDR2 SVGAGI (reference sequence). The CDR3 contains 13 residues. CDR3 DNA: TGTGCCAGCAGTTACGAAGCGGGAGGGCCGTGGAACTTC. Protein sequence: CASSYEAGGPWNF.

The CDR3 nucleotides are TGTGCCAGCAGCAGTGGACAGGGGGTTTGGACTGAAGCTTTCTTT. Residues: CASSSGQGVWTEAFF. The V call is TRBV5-8, the J call TRBJ1-1; 10 bases are a match to TRBD1. CDR3 size: 15 residues. Germline CDR1 and CDR2: SGHTS and YDEGEE. Unmatched junction bases numbered 8, after V lost 4 bases and J lost 5 bases.

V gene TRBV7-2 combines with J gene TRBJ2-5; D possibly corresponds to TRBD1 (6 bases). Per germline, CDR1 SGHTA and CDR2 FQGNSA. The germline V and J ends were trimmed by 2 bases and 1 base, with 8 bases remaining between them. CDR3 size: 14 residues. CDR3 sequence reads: CASSLQGIQETQYF. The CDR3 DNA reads TGTGCCAGCAGCTTACAGGGGATCCAAGAGACCCAGTACTTC.

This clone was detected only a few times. CDR3 nucleotide sequence: TGTGCCAGCTCACCCTACAGGGACGGTTCACCCCTCCACTTT. Protein product: CASSPYRDGSPLHF. The gene calls are TRBV18 and TRBJ1-6, with a weak D call TRBD1 (6 bases). With 3 bases removed from V and 9 bases from J, the gap between germline ends came to 12 bases. Germline values: CDR1 KGHSH, CDR2 LQKENI. The length of the CDR3 is 14 residues.

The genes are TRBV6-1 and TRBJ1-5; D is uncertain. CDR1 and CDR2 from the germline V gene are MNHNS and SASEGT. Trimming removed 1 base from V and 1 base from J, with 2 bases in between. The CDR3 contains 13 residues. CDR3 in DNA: TGTGCCAGCAGTGAAGTCAGCAATCAGCCCCAGCATTTT. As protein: CASSEVSNQPQHF.